What follows are 10 T cell receptor beta chains derived from one specimen sequenced in a study of response to subunit inactivated influenza vaccine. TCRdb reprocessed the RT-PCR reads with MiXCR, giving one entry per CDR3 protein. The top ten clones hold 10% to 15% of a sample with about 480,000 distinct CDR3 sequences, roughly 13% of them seen once. The sequenced sample was PBMCs from blood, obtained 40 to 50 days after vaccination. These receptors came from a man aged 50 to 59 who received an inactivated influenza vaccine.

The chain joins TRBV6-5 to TRBJ2-5; D is possibly TRBD2 (5 bases). CDR3 size: 14 residues. Germline values: CDR1 MNHEY, CDR2 SVGAGI. V lost 2 bases and J 3 bases, leaving 10 bases between the germline ends. The CDR3: CASSYDGLEETQYF. CDR3 DNA: TGTGCCAGCAGTTACGACGGACTGGAAGAGACCCAGTACTTC.

This clonotype was recorded at least ten times. This chain connects TRBV20-1 to TRBJ2-7; 11 nucleotides agree with TRBD1. This CDR3 is 23 amino acids long. Germline V gene sequence: CDR1 DFQATT, CDR2 SNEGSKA (reference sequence). V dropped 0 bases and J dropped 9; count of bases not matched to a gene: 34. Here the CDR3 DNA reads TGCAGTGCTAGAGATTTGGGACAGGGGGTGGCAAGGAATATAGATGAGTATGGCCCAGGGCAGTACTTC. Its translation: CSARDLGQGVARNIDEYGPGQYF.

This clonotype has a handful of counts. V and J are TRBV28 and TRBJ2-3; D gene unclear. The V and J ends lost 2 bases and 5 bases respectively, with 11 bases between them. Germline CDR1 MDHEN, CDR2 SYDVKM. This CDR3 spans 14 amino acids. This chain's CDR3 is CASSLRDLKDTQYF. The CDR3 DNA follows: TGTGCCAGCAGTTTAAGGGATTTGAAAGATACGCAGTATTTT.

This clonotype was picked up a small number of times. The J gene is TRBJ1-2, the V gene TRBV20-1; no clear D gene. Trimming left V 3 bases short and J 6 bases short, with 11 bases between. Germline V gene sequence: CDR1 DFQATT, CDR2 SNEGSKA (reference sequence). The CDR3 runs to 12 residues. CDR3 loop: CSASSGSDGYTF. For the CDR3, the DNA is TGCAGTGCTAGTAGCGGATCTGATGGCTACACCTTC.

This clonotype was observed many times. This chain uses TRBV12-3 or TRBV12-4 with TRBJ1-5, with D uncertain. The CDR3 consists of 14 residues. Trimming took off 6 bases at V and 0 bases at J, with 9 bases between the two ends. The CDR3 nucleotides read TGTGCCAGCAGATTCACGGATAGCAATCAGCCCCAGCATTTT. Protein product: CASRFTDSNQPQHF.

The gene calls are TRBV7-8 and TRBJ1-2; D is unresolved. Per the germline V gene, CDR1 is SGHVS and CDR2 is FQNEAQ. With 0 bases removed from V and 4 bases from J, the gap between germline ends came to 18 bases. CDR3 length: 17 amino acids. CDR3 region: CASSLALTGQAIYGYTF. In nucleotides, the CDR3 is TGTGCCAGCAGCTTAGCCTTGACGGGTCAGGCGATCTATGGCTACACCTTC.

This clonotype was recorded at least ten times. The rearrangement joins TRBV7-6 to TRBJ1-3; no definite D call. Trimming cost V 1 base and J 9 bases, with 13 bases left between them. The length of the CDR3 is 14 residues. CDR1 and CDR2 (germline): SGHVS, FNYEAQ. The CDR3 sequence is CASSLEGSSGTIYF. In nucleotides, the CDR3 is TGTGCCAGCAGCTTAGAGGGCAGCAGCGGCACCATATATTTT.

The chain has TRBV7-9 and TRBJ1-2; D unclear. V was trimmed by 1 base and J by 0 bases, leaving 9 bases between them. There are 15 residues in the CDR3. Germline CDR1 SEHNR, CDR2 FQNEAQ (reference sequence). CDR3 coding DNA: TGTGCCAGCAGCTTAGGGCAGCTCGCTAACTATGGCTACACCTTC. Protein product: CASSLGQLANYGYTF.

The V and J genes are TRBV9 and TRBJ2-2; no reliable D call. The ends were cut back, 4 bases at V and 2 bases at J, with 9 bases in the middle. Germline V gene sequence: CDR1 SGDLS, CDR2 YYNGEE. The CDR3 has 14 residues. The CDR3 region is CASSPLTNTGELFF. The DNA for the CDR3 is TGTGCCAGCAGCCCCCTGACAAACACCGGGGAGCTGTTTTTT. Full variable domain (outside the CDR3, taken from reference TRBV9 and TRBJ2-2): DSGVTQTPKHLITATGQRVTLRCSPRSGDLSVYWYQQSLDQGLQFLIQYYNGEERAKGNILERFSAQQFPDLHSELNLSSLELGDSALYFCASSPLTNTGELFFGEGSRLTVL.

There are a few counts of this clonotype. For the CDR3, the DNA is TGTGCCAGCAGCCGACGAGGACAGCCAAGGAACACTGAAGCTTTCTTT. It translates to CASSRRGQPRNTEAFF. This chain joins TRBV7-2 and TRBJ1-1, with a possible D match to TRBD1 (6 bases). There are 16 residues in the CDR3. V lost 5 bases, J lost 1 base, and 17 bases lay in between. The germline V gene encodes CDR1 SGHTA and CDR2 FQGNSA.